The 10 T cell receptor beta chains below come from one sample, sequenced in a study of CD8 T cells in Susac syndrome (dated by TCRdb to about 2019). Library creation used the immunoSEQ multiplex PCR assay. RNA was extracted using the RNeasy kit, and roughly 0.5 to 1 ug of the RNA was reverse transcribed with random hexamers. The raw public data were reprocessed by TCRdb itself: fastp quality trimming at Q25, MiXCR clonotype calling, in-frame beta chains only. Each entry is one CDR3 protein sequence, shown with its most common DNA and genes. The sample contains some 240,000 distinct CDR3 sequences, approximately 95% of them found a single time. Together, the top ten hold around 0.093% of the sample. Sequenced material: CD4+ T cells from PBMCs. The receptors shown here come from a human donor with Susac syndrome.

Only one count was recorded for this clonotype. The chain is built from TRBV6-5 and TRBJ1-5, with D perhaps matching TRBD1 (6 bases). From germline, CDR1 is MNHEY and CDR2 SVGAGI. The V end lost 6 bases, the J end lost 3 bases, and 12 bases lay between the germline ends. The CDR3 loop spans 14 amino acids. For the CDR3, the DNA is TGTGCCAGCAGCAAGGACAGCCCCAATCAGCCCCAGCATTTT. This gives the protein CASSKDSPNQPQHF.

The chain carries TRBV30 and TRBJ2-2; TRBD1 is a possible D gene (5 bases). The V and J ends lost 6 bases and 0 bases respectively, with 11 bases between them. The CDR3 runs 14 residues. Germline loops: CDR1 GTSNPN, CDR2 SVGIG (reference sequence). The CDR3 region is CACPGPTNTGELFF. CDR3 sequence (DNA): TGTGCCTGCCCAGGGCCTACGAACACCGGGGAGCTGTTTTTT.

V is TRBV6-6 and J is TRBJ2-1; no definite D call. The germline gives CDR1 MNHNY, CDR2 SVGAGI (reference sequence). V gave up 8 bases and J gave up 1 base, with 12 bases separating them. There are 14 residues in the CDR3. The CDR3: CASSYPRSYNEQFF. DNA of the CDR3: TGTGCCAGCTCCTACCCCAGATCCTACAATGAGCAGTTCTTC.

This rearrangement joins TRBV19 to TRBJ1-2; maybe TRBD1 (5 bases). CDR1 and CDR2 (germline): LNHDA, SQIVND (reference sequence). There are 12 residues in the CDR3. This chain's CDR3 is CASGGPLHGYTF. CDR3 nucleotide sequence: TGTGCGAGCGGGGGACCGTTACATGGCTACACCTTC.

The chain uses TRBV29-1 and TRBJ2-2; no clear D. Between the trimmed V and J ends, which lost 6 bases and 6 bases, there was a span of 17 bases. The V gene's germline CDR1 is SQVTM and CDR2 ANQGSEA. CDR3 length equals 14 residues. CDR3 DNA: TGCAGCGTAGAACTCGAGCCTTCCGCCGGGGAGCTGTTTTTT. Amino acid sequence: CSVELEPSAGELFF.

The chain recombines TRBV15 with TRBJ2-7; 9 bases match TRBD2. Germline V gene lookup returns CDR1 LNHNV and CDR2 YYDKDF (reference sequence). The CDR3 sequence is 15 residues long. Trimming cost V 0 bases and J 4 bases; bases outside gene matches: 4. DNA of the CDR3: TGTGCCACCAGCAGAGATCAAAGCGGGAGGTACGAGCAGTACTTC. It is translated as CATSRDQSGRYEQYF.

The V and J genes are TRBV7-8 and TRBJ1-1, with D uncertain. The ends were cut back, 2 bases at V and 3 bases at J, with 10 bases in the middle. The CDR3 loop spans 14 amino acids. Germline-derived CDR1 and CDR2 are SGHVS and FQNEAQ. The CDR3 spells CASSLNLRDTEAFF. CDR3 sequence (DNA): TGTGCCAGCAGCTTAAATTTAAGGGACACTGAAGCTTTCTTT.

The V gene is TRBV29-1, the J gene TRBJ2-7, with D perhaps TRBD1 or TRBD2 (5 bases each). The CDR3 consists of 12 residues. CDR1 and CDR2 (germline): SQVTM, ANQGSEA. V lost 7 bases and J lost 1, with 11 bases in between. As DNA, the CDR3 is TGCAGCGCCCGGGACGGATCCTACGAGCAGTACTTC. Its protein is CSARDGSYEQYF.

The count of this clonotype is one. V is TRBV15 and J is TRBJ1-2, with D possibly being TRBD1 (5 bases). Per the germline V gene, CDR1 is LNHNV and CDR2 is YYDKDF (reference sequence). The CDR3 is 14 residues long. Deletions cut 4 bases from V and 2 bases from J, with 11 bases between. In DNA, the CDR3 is TGTGCCACCAGCACACAGGCAACGAACTATGGCTACACCTTC. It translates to CATSTQATNYGYTF. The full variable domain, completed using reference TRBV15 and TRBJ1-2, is DAMVIQNPRYQVTQFGKPVTLSCSQTLNHNVMYWYQQKSSQAPKLLFHYYDKDFNNEADTPDNFQSRRPNTSFCFLDIRSPGLGDTAMYLCATSTQATNYGYTFGSGTRLTVV.

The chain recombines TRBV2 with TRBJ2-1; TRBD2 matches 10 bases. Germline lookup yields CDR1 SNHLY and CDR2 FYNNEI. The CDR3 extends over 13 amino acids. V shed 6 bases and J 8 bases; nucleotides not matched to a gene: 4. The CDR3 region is CASRVAGGHEQFF. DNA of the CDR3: TGTGCCAGCAGAGTAGCGGGAGGTCATGAGCAGTTCTTC. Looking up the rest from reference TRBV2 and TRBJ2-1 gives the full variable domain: EPEVTQTPSHQVTQMGQEVILRCVPISNHLYFYWYRQILGQKVEFLVSFYNNEISEKSEIFDDQFSVERPDGSNFTLKIRSTKLEDSAMYFCASRVAGGHEQFFGPGTRLTVL.